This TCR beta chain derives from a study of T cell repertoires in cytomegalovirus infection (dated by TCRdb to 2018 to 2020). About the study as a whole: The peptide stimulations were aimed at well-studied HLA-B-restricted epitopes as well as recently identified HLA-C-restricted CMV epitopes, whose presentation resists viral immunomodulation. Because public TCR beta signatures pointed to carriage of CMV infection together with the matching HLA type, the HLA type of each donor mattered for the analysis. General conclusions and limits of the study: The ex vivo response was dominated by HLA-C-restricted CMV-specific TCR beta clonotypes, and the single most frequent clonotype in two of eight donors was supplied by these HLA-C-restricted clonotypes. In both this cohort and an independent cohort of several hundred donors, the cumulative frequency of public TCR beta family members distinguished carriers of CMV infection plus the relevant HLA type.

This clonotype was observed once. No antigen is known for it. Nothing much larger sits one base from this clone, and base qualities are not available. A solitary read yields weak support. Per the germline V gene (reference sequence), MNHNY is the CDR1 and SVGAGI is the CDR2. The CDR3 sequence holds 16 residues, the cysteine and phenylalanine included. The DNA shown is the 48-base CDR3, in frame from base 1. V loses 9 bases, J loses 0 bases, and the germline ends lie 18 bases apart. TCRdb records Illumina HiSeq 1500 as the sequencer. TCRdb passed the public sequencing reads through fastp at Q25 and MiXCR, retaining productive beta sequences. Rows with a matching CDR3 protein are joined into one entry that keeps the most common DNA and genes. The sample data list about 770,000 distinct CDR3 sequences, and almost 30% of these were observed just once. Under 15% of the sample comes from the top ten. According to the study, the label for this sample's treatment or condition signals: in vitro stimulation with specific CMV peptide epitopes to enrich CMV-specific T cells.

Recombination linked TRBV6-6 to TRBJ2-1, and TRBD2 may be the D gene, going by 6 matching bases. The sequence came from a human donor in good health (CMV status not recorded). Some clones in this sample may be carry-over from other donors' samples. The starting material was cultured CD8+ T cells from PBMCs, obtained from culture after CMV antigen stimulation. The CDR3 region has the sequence CASRGLRGSSYNEQFF. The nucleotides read TGTGCCAGTCGCGGCCTGCGGGGAAGCTCCTACAATGAGCAGTTCTTC.